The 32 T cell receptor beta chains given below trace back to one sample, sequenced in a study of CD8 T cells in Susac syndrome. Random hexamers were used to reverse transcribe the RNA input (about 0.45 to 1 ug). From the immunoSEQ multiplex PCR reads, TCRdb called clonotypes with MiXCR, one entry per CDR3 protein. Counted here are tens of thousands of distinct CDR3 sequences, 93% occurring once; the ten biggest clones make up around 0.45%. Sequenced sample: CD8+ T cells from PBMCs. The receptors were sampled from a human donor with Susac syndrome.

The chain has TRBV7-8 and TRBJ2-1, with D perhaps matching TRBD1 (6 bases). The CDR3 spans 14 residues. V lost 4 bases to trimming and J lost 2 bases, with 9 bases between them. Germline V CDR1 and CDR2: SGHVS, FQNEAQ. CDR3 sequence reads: CASSYRAPYNEQFF. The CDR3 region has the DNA TGTGCCAGCAGCTACAGGGCACCCTACAATGAGCAGTTCTTC.

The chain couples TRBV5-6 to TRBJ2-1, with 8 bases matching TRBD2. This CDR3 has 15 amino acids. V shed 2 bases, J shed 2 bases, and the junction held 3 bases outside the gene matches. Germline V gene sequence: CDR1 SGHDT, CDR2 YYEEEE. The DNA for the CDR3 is TGTGCCAGCAGCTTCCCAGCGGGGGCCTACAATGAGCAGTTCTTC. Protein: CASSFPAGAYNEQFF.

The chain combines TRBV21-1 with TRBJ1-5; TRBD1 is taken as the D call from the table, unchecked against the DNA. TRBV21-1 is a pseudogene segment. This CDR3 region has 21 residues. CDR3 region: CASSKAQLSVLSGRISQPQHF. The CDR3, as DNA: TGTGCCAGCAGCAAAGCGCAATTATCGGTCCTGTCTGGACGGATCTCTCAGCCCCAGCATTTT.

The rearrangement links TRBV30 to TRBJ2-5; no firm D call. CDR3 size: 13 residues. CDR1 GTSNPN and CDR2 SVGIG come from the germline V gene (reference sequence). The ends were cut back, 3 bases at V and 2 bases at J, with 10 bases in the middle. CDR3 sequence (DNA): TGTGCCTGGAGGGGTGGCGCGCAAGAGACCCAGTACTTC. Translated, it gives CAWRGGAQETQYF.

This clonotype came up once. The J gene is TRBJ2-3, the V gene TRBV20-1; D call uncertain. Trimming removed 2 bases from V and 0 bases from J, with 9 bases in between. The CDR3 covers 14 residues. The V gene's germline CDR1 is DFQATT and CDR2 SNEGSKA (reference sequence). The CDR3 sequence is CSARLGSSTDTQYF. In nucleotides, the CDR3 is TGCAGTGCTAGATTGGGGTCTAGCACAGATACGCAGTATTTT.

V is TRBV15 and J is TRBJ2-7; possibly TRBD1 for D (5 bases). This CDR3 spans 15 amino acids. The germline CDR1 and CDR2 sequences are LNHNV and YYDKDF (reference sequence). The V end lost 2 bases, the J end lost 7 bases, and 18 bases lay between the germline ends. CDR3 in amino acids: CATSRPSRRAEEQYF. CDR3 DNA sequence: TGTGCCACCAGCAGACCCAGCCGCAGGGCGGAAGAGCAGTACTTC.

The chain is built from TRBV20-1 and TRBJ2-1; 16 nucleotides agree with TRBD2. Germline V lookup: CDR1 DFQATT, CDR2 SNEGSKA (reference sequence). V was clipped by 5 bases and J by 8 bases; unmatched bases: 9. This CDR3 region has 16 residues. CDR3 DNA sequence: TGCAGTGCTCCTACCCGCGGGACTAGCGGGAGGGATGAGCAGTTCTTC. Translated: CSAPTRGTSGRDEQFF.

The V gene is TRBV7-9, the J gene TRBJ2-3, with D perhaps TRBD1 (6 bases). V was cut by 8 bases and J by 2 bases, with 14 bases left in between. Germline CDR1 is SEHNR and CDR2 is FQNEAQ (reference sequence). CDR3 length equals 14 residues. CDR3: CASDPDSTTDTQYF. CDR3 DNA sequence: TGTGCCAGCGACCCGGACAGTACCACAGATACGCAGTATTTT.

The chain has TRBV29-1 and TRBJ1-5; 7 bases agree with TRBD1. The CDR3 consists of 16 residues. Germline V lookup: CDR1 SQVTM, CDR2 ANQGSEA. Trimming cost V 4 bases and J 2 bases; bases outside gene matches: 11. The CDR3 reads CSVGSVGQDGNQPQHF. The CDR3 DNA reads TGCAGCGTTGGGTCGGTTGGACAGGATGGCAATCAGCCCCAGCATTTT.

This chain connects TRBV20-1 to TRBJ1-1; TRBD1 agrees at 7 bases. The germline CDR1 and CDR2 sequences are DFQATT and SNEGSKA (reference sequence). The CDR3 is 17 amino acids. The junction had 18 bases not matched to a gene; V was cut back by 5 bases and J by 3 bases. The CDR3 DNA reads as TGCAGTGCTTCCCGGACAGGTTCGTGGTCCGACTACACTGAAGCTTTCTTT. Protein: CSASRTGSWSDYTEAFF.

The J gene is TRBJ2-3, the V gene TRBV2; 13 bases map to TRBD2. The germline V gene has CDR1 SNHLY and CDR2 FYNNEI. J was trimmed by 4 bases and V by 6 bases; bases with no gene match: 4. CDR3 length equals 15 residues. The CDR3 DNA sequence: TGTGCCAGCAGACTAGCGGGGGGGCCCTCAGATACGCAGTATTTT. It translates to CASRLAGGPSDTQYF.

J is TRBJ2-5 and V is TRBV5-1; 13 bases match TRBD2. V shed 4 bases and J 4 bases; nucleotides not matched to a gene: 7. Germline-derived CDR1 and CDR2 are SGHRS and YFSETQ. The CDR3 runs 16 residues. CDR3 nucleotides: TGCGCCAGCAGCCCCGGGACTAGCGGGGTGATAGAGACCCAGTACTTC. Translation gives CASSPGTSGVIETQYF.

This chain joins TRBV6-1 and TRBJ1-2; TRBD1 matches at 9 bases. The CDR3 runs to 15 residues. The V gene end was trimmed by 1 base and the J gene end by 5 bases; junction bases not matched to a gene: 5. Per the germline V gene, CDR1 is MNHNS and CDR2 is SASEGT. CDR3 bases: TGTGCCAGCAGTGAAGGACGGACAGGGGTTTATGGCTACACCTTC. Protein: CASSEGRTGVYGYTF.

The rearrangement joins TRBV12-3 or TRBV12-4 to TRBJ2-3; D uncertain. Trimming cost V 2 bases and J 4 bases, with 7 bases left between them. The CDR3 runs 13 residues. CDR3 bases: TGTGCCAGCAGTTTACCCCCTCCAGATACGCAGTATTTT. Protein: CASSLPPPDTQYF.

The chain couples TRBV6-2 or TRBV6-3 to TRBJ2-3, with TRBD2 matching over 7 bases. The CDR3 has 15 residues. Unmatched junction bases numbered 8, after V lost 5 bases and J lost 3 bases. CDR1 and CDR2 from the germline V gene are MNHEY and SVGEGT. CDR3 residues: CASSPPGLTTDTQYF. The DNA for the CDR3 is TGTGCCAGCAGTCCCCCGGGACTAACTACAGATACGCAGTATTTT.

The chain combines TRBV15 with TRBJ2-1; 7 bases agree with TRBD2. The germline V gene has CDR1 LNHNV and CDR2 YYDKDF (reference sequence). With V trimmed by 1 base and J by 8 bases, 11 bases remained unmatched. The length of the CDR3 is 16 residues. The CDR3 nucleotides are TGTGCCACCAGCAGAGCTTCTGCGGGAGAGGGATATGAGCAGTTCTTC. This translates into CATSRASAGEGYEQFF. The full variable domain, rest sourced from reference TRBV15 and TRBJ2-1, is DAMVIQNPRYQVTQFGKPVTLSCSQTLNHNVMYWYQQKSSQAPKLLFHYYDKDFNNEADTPDNFQSRRPNTSFCFLDIRSPGLGDTAMYLCATSRASAGEGYEQFFGPGTRLTVL.

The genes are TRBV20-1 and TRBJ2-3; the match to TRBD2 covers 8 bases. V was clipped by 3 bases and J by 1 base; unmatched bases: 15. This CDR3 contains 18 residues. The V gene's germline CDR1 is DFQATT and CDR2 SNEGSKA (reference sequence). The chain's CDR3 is CSASDVAGGRYGTDTQYF. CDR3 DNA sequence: TGCAGTGCTAGTGATGTGGCGGGAGGACGGTACGGCACAGATACGCAGTATTTT.

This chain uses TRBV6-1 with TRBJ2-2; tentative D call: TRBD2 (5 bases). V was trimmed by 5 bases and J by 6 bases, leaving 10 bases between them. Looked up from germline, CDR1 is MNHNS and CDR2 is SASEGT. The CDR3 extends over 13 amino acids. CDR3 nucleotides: TGTGCCAGCAGTCGGGGAATAGCCGGGGAGCTGTTTTTT. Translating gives CASSRGIAGELFF.

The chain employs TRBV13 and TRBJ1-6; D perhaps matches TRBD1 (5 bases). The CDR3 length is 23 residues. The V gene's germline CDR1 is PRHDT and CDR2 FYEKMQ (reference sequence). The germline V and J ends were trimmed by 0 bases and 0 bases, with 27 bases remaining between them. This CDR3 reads CASSLGNFVVKGILSSYNSPLHF. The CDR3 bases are TGTGCCAGCAGCTTAGGCAATTTTGTCGTCAAGGGGATCCTCAGCTCCTATAATTCACCCCTCCACTTT.

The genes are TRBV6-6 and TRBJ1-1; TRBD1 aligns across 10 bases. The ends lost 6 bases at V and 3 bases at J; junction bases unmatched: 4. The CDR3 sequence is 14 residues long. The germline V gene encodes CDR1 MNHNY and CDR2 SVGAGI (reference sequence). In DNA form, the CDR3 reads TGTGCCAGCAGGGGACAGGGGAGCTACACTGAAGCTTTCTTT. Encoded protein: CASRGQGSYTEAFF.

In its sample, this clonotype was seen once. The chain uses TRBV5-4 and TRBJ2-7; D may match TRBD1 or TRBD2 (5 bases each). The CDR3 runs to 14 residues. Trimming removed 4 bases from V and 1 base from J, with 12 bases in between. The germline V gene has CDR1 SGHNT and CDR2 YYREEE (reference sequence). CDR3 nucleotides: TGTGCCAGCAGCCTATCGGGGCGATCCTACGAGCAGTACTTC. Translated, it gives CASSLSGRSYEQYF.

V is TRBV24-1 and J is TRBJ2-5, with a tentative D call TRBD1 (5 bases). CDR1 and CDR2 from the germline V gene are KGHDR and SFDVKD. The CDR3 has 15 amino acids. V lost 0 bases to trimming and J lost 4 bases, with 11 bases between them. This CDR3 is CATSDLGAGGETQYF. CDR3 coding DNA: TGTGCCACCAGTGATTTGGGGGCTGGCGGAGAGACCCAGTACTTC.

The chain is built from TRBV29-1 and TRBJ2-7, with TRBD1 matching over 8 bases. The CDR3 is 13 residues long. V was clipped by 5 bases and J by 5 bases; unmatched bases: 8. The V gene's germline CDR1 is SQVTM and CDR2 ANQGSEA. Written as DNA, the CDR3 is TGCAGCGTTAGTGAGACAGGGGTCCACGAGCAGTACTTC. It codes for CSVSETGVHEQYF.

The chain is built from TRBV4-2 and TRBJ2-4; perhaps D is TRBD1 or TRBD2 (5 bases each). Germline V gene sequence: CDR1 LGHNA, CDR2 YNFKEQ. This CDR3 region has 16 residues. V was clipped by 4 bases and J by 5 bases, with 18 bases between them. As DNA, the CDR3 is TGTGCCAGCAGCCCCTCGGGACCAAGGGTGGAAAACATTCAGTACTTC. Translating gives CASSPSGPRVENIQYF.

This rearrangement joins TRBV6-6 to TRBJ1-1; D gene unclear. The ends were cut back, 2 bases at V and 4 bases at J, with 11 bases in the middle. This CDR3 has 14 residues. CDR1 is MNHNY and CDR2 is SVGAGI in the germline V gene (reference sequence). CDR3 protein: CASSYRRGSTEAFF. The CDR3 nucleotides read TGTGCCAGCAGTTACAGGAGAGGGAGCACTGAAGCTTTCTTT.

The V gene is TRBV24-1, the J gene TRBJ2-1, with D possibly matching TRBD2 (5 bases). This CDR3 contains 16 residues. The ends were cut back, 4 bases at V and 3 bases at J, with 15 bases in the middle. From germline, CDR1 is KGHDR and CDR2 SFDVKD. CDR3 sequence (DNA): TGTGCCACCAGTGACTCAGCTAGCTATTACTACAATGAGCAGTTCTTC. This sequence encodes CATSDSASYYYNEQFF.

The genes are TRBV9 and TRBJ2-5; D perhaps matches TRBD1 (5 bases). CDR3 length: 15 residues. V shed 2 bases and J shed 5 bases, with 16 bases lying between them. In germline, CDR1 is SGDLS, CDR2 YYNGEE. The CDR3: CASSVYPGQVETQYF. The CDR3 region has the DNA TGTGCCAGCAGCGTCTACCCAGGGCAAGTGGAGACCCAGTACTTC.

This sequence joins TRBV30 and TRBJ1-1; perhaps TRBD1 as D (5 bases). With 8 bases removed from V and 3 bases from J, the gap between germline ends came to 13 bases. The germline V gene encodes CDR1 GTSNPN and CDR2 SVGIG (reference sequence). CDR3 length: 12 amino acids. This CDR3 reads CATMGGYTEAFF. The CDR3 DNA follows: TGTGCCACAATGGGGGGTTACACTGAAGCTTTCTTT.

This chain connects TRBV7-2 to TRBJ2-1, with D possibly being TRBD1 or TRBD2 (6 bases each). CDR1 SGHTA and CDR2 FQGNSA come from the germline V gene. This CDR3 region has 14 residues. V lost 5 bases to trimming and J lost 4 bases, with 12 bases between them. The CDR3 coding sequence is TGTGCCAGCAGCCCCGTAGGGGGGTACAATGAGCAGTTCTTC. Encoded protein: CASSPVGGYNEQFF.

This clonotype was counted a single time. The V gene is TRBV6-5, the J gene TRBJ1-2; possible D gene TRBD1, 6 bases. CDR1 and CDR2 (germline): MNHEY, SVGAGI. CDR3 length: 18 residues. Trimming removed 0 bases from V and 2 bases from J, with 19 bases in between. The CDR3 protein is CASSYSRTAPTTNYGYTF. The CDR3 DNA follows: TGTGCCAGCAGTTACTCGAGGACAGCACCTACCACCAACTATGGCTACACCTTC.

The CDR3 loop is CAAADRGSGQPQHF. Written as DNA, the CDR3 is TGTGCCGCAGCGGACAGGGGGTCGGGTCAGCCCCAGCATTTT. The V call is TRBV6-6, the J call TRBJ1-5; 10 bases are a match to TRBD1. The CDR3 contains 14 residues. Germline-derived CDR1 and CDR2 are MNHNY and SVGAGI (reference sequence). Germline trimming cut 11 bases from V and 6 bases from J; bases unmatched to any gene: 10.

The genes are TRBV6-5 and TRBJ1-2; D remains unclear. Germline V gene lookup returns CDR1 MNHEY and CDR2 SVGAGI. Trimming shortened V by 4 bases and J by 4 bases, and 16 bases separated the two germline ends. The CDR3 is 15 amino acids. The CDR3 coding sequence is TGTGCCAGCAGTTCACGGAATGGGCTAAGCTATGGCTACACCTTC. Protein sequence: CASSSRNGLSYGYTF.